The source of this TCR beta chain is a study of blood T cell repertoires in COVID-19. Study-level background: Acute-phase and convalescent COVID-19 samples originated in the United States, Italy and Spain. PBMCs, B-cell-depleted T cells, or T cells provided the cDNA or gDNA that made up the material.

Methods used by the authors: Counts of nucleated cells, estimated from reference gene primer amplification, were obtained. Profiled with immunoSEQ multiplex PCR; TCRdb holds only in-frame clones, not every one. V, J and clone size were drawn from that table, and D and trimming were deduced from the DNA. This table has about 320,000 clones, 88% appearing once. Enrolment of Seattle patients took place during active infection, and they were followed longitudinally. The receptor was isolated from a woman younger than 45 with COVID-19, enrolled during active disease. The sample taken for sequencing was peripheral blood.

CDR3 coding DNA: TGTGCCAGCAGTGAACATTCGGGGTACCCGCACACTGAAGCTTTCTTT. Encoded protein: CASSEHSGYPHTEAFF. This chain links TRBV25-1 with TRBJ1-1; D not resolved. Trimming pared 2 bases from V and 3 bases from J, leaving 16 bases between. The CDR3 is made up of 16 amino acids. CDR1 is MGHDK, CDR2 SYGVNS, per germline.